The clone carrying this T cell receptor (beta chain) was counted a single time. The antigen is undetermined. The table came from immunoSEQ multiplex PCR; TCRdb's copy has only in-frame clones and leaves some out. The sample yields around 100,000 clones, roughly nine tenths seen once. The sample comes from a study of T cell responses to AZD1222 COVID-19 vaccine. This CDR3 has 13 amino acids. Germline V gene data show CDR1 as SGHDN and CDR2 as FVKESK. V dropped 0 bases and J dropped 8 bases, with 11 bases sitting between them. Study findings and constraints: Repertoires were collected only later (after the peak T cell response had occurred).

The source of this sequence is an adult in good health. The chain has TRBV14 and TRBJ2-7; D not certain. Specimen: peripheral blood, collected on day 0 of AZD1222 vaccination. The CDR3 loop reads CASSQDLGFQQYF. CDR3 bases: TGTGCCAGCAGCCAAGATCTCGGTTTCCAGCAGTACTTC.